This T cell receptor beta chain was profiled in a study of cytomegalovirus exposure and HLA in healthy donors. Findings of the study overall: Across donors, sequencing depth was assumed by presence/absence analyses to be roughly uniform.

Concerning this clone itself: What it recognizes is unknown.

This PCR relied on a set of 60 Vbeta primers and 13 Jbeta primers. Measured with immunoSEQ multiplex PCR; TCRdb has only the in-frame clones, and not every one. In the table there are about 200,000 clones, more than 75% of which are singletons. V lost 5 bases and J 1 base, leaving 15 bases between the germline ends. The CDR3 loop spans 16 amino acids. Germline assignment: CDR1 LNHDA and CDR2 SQIVND (reference sequence). The V call is TRBV19, the J call TRBJ1-5, with a tentative D call TRBD1 (6 bases). The source is a man aged 40-49 years in good health and CMV-seropositive. Material for sequencing was PBMCs. DNA of the CDR3: TGTGCCAGTAGTCCCTGGACAGCTCAGAGCAATCAGCCCCAGCATTTT. Translation gives CASSPWTAQSNQPQHF.